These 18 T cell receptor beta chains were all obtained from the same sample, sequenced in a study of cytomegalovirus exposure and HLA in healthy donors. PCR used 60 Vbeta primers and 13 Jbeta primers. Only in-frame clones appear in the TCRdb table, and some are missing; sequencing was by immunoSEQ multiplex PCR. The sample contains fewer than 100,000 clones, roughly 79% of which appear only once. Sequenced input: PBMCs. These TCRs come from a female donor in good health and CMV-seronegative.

CDR3 loop: CARGEGGGGDEQFF. As DNA, the CDR3 is TGTGCCAGAGGGGAGGGGGGCGGAGGGGATGAGCAGTTCTTC. The rearrangement uses TRBV19 and TRBJ2-1; the D gene is possibly TRBD2 (7 bases). The V and J ends lost 9 bases and 8 bases respectively, with 20 bases between them. The CDR3 is made up of 14 amino acids. Germline assignment: CDR1 LNHDA and CDR2 SQIVND (reference sequence).

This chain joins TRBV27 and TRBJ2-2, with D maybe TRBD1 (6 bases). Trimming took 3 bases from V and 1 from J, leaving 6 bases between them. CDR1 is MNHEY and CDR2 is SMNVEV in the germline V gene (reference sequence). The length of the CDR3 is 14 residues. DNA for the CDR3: TGTGCCAGCAGTTTGGGACAGAACACCGGGGAGCTGTTTTTT. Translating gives CASSLGQNTGELFF.

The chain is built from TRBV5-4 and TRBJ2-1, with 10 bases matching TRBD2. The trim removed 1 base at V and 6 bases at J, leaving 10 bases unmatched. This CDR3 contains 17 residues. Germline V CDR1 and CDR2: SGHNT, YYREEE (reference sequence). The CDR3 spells CASSLPSGGLWGNEQFF. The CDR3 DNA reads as TGTGCCAGCAGCTTGCCTAGCGGGGGCCTGTGGGGCAATGAGCAGTTCTTC.

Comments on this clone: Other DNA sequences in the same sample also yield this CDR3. The CDR3 reads CASSYEGTGELFF. CDR3 nucleotide sequence: TGTGCCAGCAGTTACGAGGGCACCGGGGAGCTGTTTTTT. The rearrangement joins TRBV6-5 to TRBJ2-2, with D possibly matching TRBD2 (5 bases). Trimming cost V 2 bases and J 4 bases, with 5 bases left between them. The CDR3 length is 13 residues. Germline loops: CDR1 MNHEY, CDR2 SVGAGI.

In DNA form, the CDR3 reads TGTGCCAGCAGCTTGGTACAGGGGGCTGCTGGAAACACCATATATTTT. It specifies CASSLVQGAAGNTIYF. V and J are TRBV5-4 and TRBJ1-3; 9 nucleotides align to TRBD1. V trimming: 0 bases; J trimming: 2 bases; junction bases outside the gene matches: 3. Per germline, CDR1 SGHNT and CDR2 YYREEE (reference sequence). This CDR3 comprises 16 residues.

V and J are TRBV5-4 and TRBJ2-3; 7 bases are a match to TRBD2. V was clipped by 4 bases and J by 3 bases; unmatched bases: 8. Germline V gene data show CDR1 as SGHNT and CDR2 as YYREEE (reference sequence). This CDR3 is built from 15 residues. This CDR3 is CASSPPGLQTDTQYF. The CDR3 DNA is TGTGCCAGCAGCCCACCGGGACTACAAACAGATACGCAGTATTTT.

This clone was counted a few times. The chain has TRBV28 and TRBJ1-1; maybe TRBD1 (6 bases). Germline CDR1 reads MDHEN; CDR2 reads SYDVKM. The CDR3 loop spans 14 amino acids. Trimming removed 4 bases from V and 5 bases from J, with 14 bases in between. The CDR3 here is CASSSLQGRTEAFF. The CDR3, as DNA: TGTGCCAGCAGTTCATTACAGGGCAGGACTGAAGCTTTCTTT.

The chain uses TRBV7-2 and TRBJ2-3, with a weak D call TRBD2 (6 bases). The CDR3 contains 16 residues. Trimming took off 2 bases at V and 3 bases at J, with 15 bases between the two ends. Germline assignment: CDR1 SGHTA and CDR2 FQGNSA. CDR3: CASSLLGTYGTDTQYF. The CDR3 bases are TGTGCCAGCAGCTTATTAGGGACTTACGGGACAGATACGCAGTATTTT.

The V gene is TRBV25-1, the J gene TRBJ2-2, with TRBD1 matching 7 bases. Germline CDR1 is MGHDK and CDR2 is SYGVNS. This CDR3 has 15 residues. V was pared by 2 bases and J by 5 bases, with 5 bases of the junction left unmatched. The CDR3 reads CASSETGVGTGELFF. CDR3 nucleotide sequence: TGTGCCAGCAGTGAAACAGGGGTAGGAACCGGGGAGCTGTTTTTT.

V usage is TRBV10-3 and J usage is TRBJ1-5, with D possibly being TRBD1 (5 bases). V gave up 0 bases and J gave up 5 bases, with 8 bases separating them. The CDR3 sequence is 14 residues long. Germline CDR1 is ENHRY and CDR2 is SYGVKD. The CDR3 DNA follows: TGTGCCATCAGTGAGTCGGACACAGATCAGCCCCAGCATTTT. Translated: CAISESDTDQPQHF.

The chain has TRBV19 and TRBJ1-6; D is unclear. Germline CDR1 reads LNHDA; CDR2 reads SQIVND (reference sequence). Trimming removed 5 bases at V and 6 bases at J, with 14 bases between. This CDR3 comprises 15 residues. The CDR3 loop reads CASSDTPNLNSPLHF. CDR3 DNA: TGTGCCAGTAGTGATACACCCAATCTTAATTCACCCCTCCACTTT.

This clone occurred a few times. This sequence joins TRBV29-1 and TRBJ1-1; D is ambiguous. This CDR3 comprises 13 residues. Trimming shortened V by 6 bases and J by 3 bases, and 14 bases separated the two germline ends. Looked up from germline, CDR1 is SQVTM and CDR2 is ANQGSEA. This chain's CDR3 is CSVGIFRDTEAFF. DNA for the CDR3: TGCAGCGTCGGAATATTTCGGGACACTGAAGCTTTCTTT.

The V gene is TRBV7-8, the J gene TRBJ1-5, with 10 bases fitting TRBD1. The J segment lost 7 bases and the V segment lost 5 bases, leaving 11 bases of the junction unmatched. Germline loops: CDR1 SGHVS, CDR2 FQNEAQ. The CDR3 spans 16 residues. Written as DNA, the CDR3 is TGTGCCAGCAGCGTCGGACAGGGGGACTTGGGACAGCCCCAGCATTTT. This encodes CASSVGQGDLGQPQHF.

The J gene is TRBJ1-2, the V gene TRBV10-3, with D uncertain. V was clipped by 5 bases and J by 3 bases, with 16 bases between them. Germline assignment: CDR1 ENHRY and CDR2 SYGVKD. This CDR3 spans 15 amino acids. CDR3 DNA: TGTGCCATCAGTCCTGGGGAGGGAAGGGACTATGGCTACACCTTC. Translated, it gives CAISPGEGRDYGYTF.

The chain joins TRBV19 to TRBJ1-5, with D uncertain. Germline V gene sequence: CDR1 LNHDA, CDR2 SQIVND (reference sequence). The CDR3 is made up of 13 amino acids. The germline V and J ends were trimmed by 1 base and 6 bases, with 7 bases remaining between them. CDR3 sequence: CASSIAGSQPQHF. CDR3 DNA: TGTGCCAGTAGTATAGCCGGGAGTCAGCCCCAGCATTTT.

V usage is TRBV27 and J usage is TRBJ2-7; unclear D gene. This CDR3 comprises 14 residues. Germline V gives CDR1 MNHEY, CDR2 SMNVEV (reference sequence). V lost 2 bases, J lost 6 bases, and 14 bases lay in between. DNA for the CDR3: TGTGCCAGCAGTTTAGGGCAAGGTGGGTCCGAGCAGTACTTC. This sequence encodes CASSLGQGGSEQYF.

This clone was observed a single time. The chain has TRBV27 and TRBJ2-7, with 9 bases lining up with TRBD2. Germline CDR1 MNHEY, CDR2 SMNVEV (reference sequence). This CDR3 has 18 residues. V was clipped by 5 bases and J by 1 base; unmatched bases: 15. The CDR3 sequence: CASSPDSVGGRASYEQYF. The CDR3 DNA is TGTGCCAGCAGTCCAGACTCTGTAGGCGGGAGGGCTTCCTACGAGCAGTACTTC.

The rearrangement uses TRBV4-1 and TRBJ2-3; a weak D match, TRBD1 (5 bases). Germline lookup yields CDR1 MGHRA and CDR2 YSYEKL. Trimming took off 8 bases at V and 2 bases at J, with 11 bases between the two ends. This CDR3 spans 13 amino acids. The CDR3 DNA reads TGCGCCAGCGGACATGAGCTCACAGATACGCAGTATTTT. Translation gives CASGHELTDTQYF.